This T cell receptor beta chain is from a study of T cell repertoires in cytomegalovirus infection. Across the study: Signatures in public TCR beta sequences pointed to both CMV infection and matching HLA type.

One entry per CDR3 protein results from TCRdb running MiXCR on the reads. Of 200,000 to 300,000 distinct CDR3 sequences in the sample, roughly 15% were seen once. This clonotype was seen at least ten times. Its target is not known. Findings and caveats of the study: Pooled public TCR beta family frequency picked out CMV carriers with the relevant HLA. HLA-C-restricted CMV clonotypes gave the most frequent clonotype in two of eight donors.

Source material: PBMCs. The receptor comes from a human donor in good health (CMV status not recorded). Some clones in this sample may be carry-over from other donors' samples.

The CDR3: CASSPRGSSYEQYF. CDR3 DNA sequence: TGTGCCAGCAGCCCCCGCGGCTCTTCGTACGAGCAGTACTTC. The V call is TRBV7-6, the J call TRBJ2-7; D unresolved. Between the trimmed V and J ends, which lost 5 bases and 4 bases, there was a span of 15 bases. This CDR3 has 14 residues. From germline, CDR1 is SGHVS and CDR2 FNYEAQ.